These T cell receptor beta chains were read from a single sample in a study of blood T cell repertoires in COVID-19. Clones were sequenced by immunoSEQ multiplex PCR, and TCRdb holds only the in-frame ones, with some missing. The profile covers 330,000 or so clones, with 80% to 90% appearing a single time and roughly a tenth taken by the ten largest. Specimen: peripheral blood. The receptor source for this set is a man between 25 and 39 years old with COVID-19, enrolled during active disease. The CDR3 runs from the conserved cysteine through the conserved F or W.

v_gene	j_gene	CDR3aa
TRBV7-7	TRBJ2-5	CASSPLAGGQETQYF
TRBV29-1	TRBJ2-7	CSVERGRQGGEQYF
TRBV5-1	TRBJ1-1	CASSLGARGTEAFF
TRBV2	TRBJ1-5	CASSDINSSNQPQHF
TRBV5-1	TRBJ2-3	CASSEREGADTQYF
TRBV28	TRBJ1-2	CASSLWQGVLNYGYTF
TRBV19	TRBJ2-1	CASSIDRADNEQFF
TRBV30	TRBJ2-7	CAWSVSQGLTYEQYF
TRBV5-4	TRBJ2-4	CASSLGGRNIQYF
TRBV7-2	TRBJ1-5	CASSPSGGGHQPQHF
TRBV6-6	TRBJ2-2	CASSLQGAIANTGELFF
TRBV5-1	TRBJ2-7	CASSLTGQGSYEQYF
TRBV6-4	TRBJ1-1	CASSPGQGAPNTEAFF
TRBV5-1	TRBJ2-2	CASSLGDSNTGELFF
TRBV27	TRBJ1-5	CASRQRHPGYQPQHF
TRBV6-5	TRBJ1-1	CASSQGRLNTEAFF
TRBV6-2/TRBV6-3	TRBJ2-7	CASSRHGGASEQYF
TRBV6-5	TRBJ2-7	CASSYRDRGEQYF
TRBV15	TRBJ1-2	CATDRDRNYGYTF
TRBV16	TRBJ1-1	CASSQSSDSAEAFF
TRBV3-1/TRBV3-2	TRBJ2-7	CASSQGVAGGPQYF
TRBV7-3	TRBJ2-3	CASSLGPSTDTQYF
TRBV6-4	TRBJ2-1	CASSDGTDNNEQFF
TRBV7-9	TRBJ1-1	CASSLASTGGFTEAFF
TRBV24-1	TRBJ1-1	CATSDLNREAFF
TRBV4-3	TRBJ2-1	CASSPQGGRGRDTYNEQFF
TRBV20-1	TRBJ2-4	CSAQRNIQYF
TRBV2	TRBJ1-1	CASSSGTGWPEAFF
TRBV21-1	TRBJ1-5	CASSKVLRRGGTANRYSNQPQHF
TRBV27	TRBJ1-1	CASRDRVNGAEAFF
TRBV19	TRBJ1-1	CASTKGPGSTEAFF
TRBV6-4	TRBJ2-1	CASSSLQGTGLYEQFF
TRBV28	TRBJ1-2	CASIYTGGNPYGYTF
TRBV5-6	TRBJ1-3	CASSPGGLGNTIYF
TRBV9	TRBJ2-1	CASSPRSGGGNEQFF
TRBV9	TRBJ2-1	CASSAFRGHSYNEQFF
TRBV19	TRBJ1-2	CASSSGMDYGYTF
TRBV4-1	TRBJ2-1	CASGLQLAGEPFVYSEQFF
TRBV18	TRBJ1-2	CASSLQRGAADGYTF
TRBV7-2	TRBJ2-1	CASSLRAGGTSGQFF